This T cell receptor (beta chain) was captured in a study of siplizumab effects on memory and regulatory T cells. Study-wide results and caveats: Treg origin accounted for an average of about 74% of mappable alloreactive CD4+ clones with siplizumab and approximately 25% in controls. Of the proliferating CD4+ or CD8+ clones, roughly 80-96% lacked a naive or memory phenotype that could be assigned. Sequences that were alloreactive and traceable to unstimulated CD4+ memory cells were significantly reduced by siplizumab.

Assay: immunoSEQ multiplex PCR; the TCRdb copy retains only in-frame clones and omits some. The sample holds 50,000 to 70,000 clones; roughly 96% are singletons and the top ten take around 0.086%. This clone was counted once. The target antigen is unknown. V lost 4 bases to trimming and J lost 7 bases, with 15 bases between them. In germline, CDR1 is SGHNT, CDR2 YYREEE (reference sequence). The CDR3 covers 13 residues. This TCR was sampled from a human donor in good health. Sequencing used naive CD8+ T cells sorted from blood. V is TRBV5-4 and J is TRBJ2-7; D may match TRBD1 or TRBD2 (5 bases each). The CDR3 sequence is CASSPRDGEEQYF. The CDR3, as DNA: TGTGCCAGCAGCCCCCGGGACGGTGAAGAGCAGTACTTC.